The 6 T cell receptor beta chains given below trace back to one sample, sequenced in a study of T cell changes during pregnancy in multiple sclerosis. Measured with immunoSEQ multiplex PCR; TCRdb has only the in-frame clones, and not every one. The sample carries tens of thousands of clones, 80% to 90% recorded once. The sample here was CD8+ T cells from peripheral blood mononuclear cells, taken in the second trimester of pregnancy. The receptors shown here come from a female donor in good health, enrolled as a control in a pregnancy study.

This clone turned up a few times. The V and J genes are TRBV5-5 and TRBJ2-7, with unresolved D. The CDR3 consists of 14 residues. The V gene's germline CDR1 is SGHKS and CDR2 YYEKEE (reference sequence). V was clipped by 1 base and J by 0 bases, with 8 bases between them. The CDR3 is CASSLRPSSYEQYF. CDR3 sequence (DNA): TGTGCCAGCAGCTTGCGCCCGAGCTCCTACGAGCAGTACTTC.

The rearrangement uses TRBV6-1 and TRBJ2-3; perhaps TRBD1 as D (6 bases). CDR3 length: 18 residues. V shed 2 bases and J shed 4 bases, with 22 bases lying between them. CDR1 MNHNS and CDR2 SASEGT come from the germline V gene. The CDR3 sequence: CASSELVLAGDGPDTQYF. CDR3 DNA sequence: TGTGCCAGCAGTGAATTGGTTCTGGCAGGGGATGGGCCAGATACGCAGTATTTT.

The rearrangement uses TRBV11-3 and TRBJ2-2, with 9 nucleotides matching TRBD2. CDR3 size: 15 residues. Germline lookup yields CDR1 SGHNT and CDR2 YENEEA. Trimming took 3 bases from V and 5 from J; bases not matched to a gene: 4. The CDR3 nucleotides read TGTGCCAGCAGCTTCGGCGGGAGGGTTACCGGGGAGCTGTTTTTT. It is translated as CASSFGGRVTGELFF. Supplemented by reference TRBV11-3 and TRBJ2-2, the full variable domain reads EAGVVQSPRYKIIEKKQPVAFWCNPISGHNTLYWYLQNLGQGPELLIRYENEEAVDDSQLPKDRFSAERLKGVDSTLKIQPAELGDSAVYLCASSFGGRVTGELFFGEGSRLTVL.

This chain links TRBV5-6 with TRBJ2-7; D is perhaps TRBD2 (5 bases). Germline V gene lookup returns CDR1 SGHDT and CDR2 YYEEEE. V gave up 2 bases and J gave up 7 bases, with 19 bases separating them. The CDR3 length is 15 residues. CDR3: CASSLGGSLPREQYF. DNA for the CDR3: TGTGCCAGCAGCTTAGGAGGATCCCTACCCCGGGAGCAGTACTTC.

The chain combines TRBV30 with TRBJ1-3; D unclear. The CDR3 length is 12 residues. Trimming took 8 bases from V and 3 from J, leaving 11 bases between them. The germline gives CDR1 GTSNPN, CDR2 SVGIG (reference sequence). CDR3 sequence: CAPLGLGNTIYF. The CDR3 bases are TGTGCCCCCTTGGGCCTTGGAAACACCATATATTTT.

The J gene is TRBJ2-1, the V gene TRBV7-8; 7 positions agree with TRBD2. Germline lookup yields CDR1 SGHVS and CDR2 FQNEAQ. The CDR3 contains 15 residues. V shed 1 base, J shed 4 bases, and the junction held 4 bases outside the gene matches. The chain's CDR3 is CASSLERGGYNEQFF. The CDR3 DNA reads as TGTGCCAGCAGCTTAGAGCGGGGCGGGTACAATGAGCAGTTCTTC.